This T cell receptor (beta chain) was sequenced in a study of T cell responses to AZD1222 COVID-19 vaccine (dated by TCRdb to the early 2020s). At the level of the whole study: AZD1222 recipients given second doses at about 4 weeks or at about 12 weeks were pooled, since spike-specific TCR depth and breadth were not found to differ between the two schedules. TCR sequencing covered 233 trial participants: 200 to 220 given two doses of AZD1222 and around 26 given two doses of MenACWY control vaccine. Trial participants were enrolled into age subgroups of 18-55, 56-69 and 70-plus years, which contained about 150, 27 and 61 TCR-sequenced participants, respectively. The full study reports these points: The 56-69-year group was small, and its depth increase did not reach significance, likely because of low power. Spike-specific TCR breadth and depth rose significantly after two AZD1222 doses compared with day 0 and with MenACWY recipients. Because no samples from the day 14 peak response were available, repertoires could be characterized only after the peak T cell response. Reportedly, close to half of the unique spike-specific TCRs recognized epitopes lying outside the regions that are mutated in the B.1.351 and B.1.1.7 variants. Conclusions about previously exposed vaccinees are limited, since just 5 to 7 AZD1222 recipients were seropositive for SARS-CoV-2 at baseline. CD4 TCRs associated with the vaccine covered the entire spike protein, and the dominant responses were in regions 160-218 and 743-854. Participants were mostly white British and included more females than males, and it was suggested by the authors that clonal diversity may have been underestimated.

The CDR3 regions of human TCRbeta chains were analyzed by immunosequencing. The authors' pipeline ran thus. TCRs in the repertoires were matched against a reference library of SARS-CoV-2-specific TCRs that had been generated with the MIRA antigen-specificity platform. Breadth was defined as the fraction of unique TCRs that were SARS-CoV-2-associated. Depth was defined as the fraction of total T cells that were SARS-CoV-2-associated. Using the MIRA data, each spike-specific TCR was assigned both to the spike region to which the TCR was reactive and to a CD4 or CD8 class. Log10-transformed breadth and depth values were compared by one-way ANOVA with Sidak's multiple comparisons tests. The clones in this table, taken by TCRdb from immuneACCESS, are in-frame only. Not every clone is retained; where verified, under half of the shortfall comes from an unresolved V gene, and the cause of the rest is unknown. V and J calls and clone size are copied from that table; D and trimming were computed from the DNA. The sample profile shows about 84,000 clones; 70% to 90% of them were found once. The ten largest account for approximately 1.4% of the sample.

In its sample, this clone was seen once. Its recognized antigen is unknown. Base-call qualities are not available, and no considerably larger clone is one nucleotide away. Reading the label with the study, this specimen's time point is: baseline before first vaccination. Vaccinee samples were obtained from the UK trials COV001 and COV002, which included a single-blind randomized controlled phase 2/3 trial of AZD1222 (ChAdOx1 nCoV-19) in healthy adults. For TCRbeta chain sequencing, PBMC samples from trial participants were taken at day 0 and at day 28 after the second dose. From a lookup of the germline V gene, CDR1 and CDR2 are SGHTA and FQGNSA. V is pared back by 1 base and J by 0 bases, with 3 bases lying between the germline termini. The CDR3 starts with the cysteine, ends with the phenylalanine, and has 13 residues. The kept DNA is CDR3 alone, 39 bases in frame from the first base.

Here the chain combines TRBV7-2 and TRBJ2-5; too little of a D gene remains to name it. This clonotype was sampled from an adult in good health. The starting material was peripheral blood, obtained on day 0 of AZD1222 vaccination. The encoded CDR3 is CASSLGHQETQYF. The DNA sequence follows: TGTGCCAGCAGCTTAGGGCACCAAGAGACCCAGTACTTC.